This T cell receptor (beta chain) derives from a study of post-analysis software for immune sequencing data. Across the study: There were relapsing-remitting, secondary progressive and progressive-relapsing multiple sclerosis among the disease courses included.

Researchers reported that TCR beta cDNA libraries carried unique molecular identifiers. TCRdb reprocessed the PCR reads with MiXCR, giving one entry per CDR3 protein. The table has a few hundred thousand distinct CDR3 sequences, approximately 31% seen once. This clonotype appeared a few times. As yet, its antigen is unknown. General study results and limits: Those with multiple sclerosis, the patient group, showed significantly lower normalized Chao1 diversity than controls. With TRBV5-6, TRBV5-1 and TRBV20-1 included, roughly five TRBV segments were more frequent in patients than in controls. Strong same-batch co-clustering of samples appeared with F measure clustering.

V dropped 5 bases and J dropped 10 bases, with 15 bases sitting between them. Germline lookup yields CDR1 SGHVS and CDR2 FQNEAQ. The CDR3 totals 13 residues. The sequenced sample was blood. The origin of this receptor is a girl aged 2-17 years with multiple sclerosis. This chain joins TRBV7-8 and TRBJ2-1; tentatively, D is TRBD1 or TRBD2 (6 bases each). This CDR3 is CASSPEIGGEQFF. The CDR3 region has the DNA TGTGCCAGCAGCCCCGAGATAGGGGGGGAGCAGTTCTTC.